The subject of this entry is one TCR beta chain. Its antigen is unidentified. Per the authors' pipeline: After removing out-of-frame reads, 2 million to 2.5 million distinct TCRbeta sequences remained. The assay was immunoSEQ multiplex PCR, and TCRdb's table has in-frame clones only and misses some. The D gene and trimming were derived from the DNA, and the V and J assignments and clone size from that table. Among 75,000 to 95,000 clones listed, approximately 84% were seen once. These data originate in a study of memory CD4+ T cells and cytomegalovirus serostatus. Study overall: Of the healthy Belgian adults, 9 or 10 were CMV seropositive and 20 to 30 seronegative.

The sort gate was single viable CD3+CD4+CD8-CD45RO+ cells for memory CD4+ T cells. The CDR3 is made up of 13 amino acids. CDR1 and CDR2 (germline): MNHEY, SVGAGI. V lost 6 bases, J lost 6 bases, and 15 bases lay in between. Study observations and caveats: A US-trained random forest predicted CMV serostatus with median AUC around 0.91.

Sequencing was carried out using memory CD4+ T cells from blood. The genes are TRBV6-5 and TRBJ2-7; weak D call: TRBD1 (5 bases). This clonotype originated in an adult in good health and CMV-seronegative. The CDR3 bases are TGTGCCAGCAGGCCACGCAGGGAAGGCGAGCAGTACTTC. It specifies CASRPRREGEQYF.